This T cell receptor (beta chain) was profiled in a study of response to subunit inactivated influenza vaccine. The study, taken as a whole, reports: New T cells are recruited in small numbers by each seasonal influenza vaccination, according to the authors' suggestion.

From the RT-PCR reads, TCRdb called clonotypes with MiXCR, one entry per CDR3 protein. The table has roughly 520,000 distinct CDR3 sequences, 25% seen once. This clonotype was seen a few times. As yet, its antigen is unknown. CDR3 length equals 15 residues. Germline V lookup: CDR1 SEHNR, CDR2 FQNEAQ (reference sequence). V was pared by 5 bases and J by 0 bases, with 14 bases between. Sample: CD4+ T cells sorted from PBMCs, taken around 5 days after vaccination. The TCR originated in a man in his fifties or sixties who received an inactivated influenza vaccine. The J gene is TRBJ2-7, the V gene TRBV7-9; D not certain. The CDR3 coding sequence is TGTGCCAGCAGCCCTCGATGGCACAACTCCTACGAGCAGTACTTC. This translates into CASSPRWHNSYEQYF.